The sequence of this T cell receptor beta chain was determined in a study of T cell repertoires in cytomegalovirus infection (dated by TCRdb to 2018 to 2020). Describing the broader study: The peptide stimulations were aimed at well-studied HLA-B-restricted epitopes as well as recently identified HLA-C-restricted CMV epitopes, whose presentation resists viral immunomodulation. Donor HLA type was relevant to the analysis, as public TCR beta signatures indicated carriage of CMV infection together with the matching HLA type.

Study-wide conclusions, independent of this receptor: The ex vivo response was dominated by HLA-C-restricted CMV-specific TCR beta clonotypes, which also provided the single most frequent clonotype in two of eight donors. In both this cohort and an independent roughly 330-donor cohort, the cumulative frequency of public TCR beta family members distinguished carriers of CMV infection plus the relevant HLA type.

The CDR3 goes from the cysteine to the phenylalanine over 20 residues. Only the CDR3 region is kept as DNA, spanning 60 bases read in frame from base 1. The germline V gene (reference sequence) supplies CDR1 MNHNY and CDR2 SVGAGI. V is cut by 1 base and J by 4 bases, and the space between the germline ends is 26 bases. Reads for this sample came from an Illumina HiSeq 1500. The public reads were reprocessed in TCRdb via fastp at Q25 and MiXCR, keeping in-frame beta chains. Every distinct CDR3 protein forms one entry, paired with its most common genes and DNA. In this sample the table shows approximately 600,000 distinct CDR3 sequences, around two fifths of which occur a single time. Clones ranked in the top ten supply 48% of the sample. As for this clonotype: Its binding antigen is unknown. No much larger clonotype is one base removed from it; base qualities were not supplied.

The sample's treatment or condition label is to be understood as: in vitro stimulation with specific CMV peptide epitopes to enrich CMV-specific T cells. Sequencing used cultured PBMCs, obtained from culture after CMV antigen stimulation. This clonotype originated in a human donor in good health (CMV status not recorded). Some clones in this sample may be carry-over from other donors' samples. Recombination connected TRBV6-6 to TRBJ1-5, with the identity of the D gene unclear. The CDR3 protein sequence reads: CASSYYQIIPTGVPNQPQHF. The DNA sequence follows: TGTGCCAGCAGTTACTACCAGATAATACCTACCGGGGTACCGAATCAGCCCCAGCATTTT.